A single sample gave rise to the 8 T cell receptor beta chains below, sequenced in a study of blood T cell repertoires in COVID-19. Generated by immunoSEQ multiplex PCR, the TCRdb table keeps only in-frame clones and is missing some. Of 260,000 or so clones listed, around 90% are singletons. Sequencing used peripheral blood. These TCRs come from a man between 18 and 29 years old with active or convalescent COVID-19.

CDR3 nucleotide sequence: TGCGCCAGCAGCCAAGAGTCTCAAGGACTAGAAGGAGAGACCCAGTACTTC. The encoded protein is CASSQESQGLEGETQYF. The chain couples TRBV4-3 to TRBJ2-5; 7 positions agree with TRBD2. The V gene's germline CDR1 is LGHNA and CDR2 YSLEER. V gave up 0 bases and J gave up 4 bases; unmatched junction bases: 11. This CDR3 comprises 17 residues.

This sequence joins TRBV7-6 and TRBJ2-3; possibly TRBD1 for D (5 bases). The germline V gene has CDR1 SGHVS and CDR2 FNYEAQ. The CDR3 has 15 amino acids. V was clipped by 5 bases and J by 2 bases, with 14 bases between them. Here the CDR3 DNA reads TGTGCCAGCAGCCTCGGGCAGGGTCCCACAGATACGCAGTATTTT. This codes for CASSLGQGPTDTQYF.

The J gene is TRBJ1-6, the V gene TRBV20-1; D is perhaps TRBD1 (6 bases). CDR1 is DFQATT, CDR2 SNEGSKA, per germline (reference sequence). This CDR3 is 14 amino acids long. Deletions cut 3 bases from V and 10 bases from J, with 16 bases between. This CDR3 reads CSASQGTNGSPLHF. For the CDR3, the DNA is TGCAGTGCTAGTCAGGGGACCAATGGATCACCCCTCCACTTT.

This chain connects TRBV2 to TRBJ2-7, with unresolved D. This CDR3 contains 10 residues. Germline V CDR1 and CDR2: SNHLY, FYNNEI. V was clipped by 6 bases and J by 4 bases, with 4 bases between them. CDR3: CASRAYEQYF. In DNA, the CDR3 is TGTGCCAGCAGGGCTTACGAGCAGTACTTC.

The chain is built from TRBV29-1 and TRBJ1-2, with 8 bases fitting TRBD1. This CDR3 comprises 12 residues. The V gene end was trimmed by 4 bases and the J gene end by 5 bases; junction bases not matched to a gene: 3. From germline, CDR1 is SQVTM and CDR2 ANQGSEA. The CDR3 reads CSVVDRGYGYTF. In nucleotides, the CDR3 is TGCAGCGTTGTTGACAGGGGTTATGGCTACACCTTC.

V and J are TRBV19 and TRBJ2-7; the match to TRBD1 covers 7 bases. The junction had 1 base not matched to a gene; V was cut back by 2 bases and J by 6 bases. The CDR3 is 12 residues long. Germline loops: CDR1 LNHDA, CDR2 SQIVND (reference sequence). CDR3 nucleotide sequence: TGTGCCAGTAGTATAAGGGACAGCGAGCAGTACTTC. Translated: CASSIRDSEQYF.

CDR3 protein: CASSQGVLLGQGGYTF. The DNA of the CDR3 is TGCGCCAGCAGCCAAGGGGTGTTGCTGGGGCAGGGTGGCTACACCTTC. The chain joins TRBV4-1 to TRBJ1-2; D may be TRBD1 (5 bases). The V gene lost 1 base and the J gene lost 7 bases, with 19 bases spanning the gap. The germline CDR1 and CDR2 sequences are MGHRA and YSYEKL. This CDR3 comprises 16 residues.

The chain carries TRBV6-6 and TRBJ2-3; D call uncertain. Germline V gene sequence: CDR1 MNHNY, CDR2 SVGAGI (reference sequence). V shed 6 bases and J shed 4 bases, with 17 bases lying between them. The CDR3 runs to 15 residues. Here the CDR3 reads CASRDDSAVPDTQYF. CDR3 coding DNA: TGTGCCAGCAGAGACGACTCAGCAGTCCCAGATACGCAGTATTTT.